These T cell receptor beta chains were read from a single sample in a study of CD8 T cells in ankylosing spondylitis. Via MiXCR, TCRdb re-called the 5' RACE reads, giving one row per CDR3 protein. The data contain 470,000 or so distinct CDR3 sequences, more than 25% of them singletons. The sequenced sample consisted of blood, either unsorted or a sorted T cell fraction (not recorded which). These receptors were collected from a male donor with ankylosing spondylitis. The CDR3 runs from the conserved cysteine through the conserved F or W. Each record gives: V gene, clone size, J gene, D gene, CDR3 protein, CDR3 DNA. D genes are given only for firm matches. A clone size is listed for some rows: how often the clone was seen (once, few, many), or a class if it is expanded.

TRBV5-1,NA,TRBJ1-4,NA,CASSLAVTRDEKLFF,TGCGCCAGCAGCTTGGCGGTCACGCGGGATGAAAAACTGTTTTTT
TRBV20-1,NA,TRBJ2-3,TRBD2,CSASVGRFSTDTQYF,TGCAGTGCTAGCGTCGGGAGGTTTAGCACAGATACGCAGTATTTT
TRBV5-1,NA,TRBJ1-6,TRBD1,CASSPTGANSPLHF,TGCGCCAGCAGCCCGACAGGGGCGAATTCACCCCTCCACTTT
TRBV29-1,few,TRBJ1-4,NA,CSVETATNEKLFF,TGCAGCGTTGAGACCGCAACTAATGAAAAACTGTTTTTT
TRBV5-1,NA,TRBJ1-1,NA,CASSLGGLIAEAFF,TGCGCCAGCAGCTTAGGGGGGTTGATTGCTGAAGCTTTCTTT
TRBV11-3,NA,TRBJ1-1,NA,CASSLDPGLTEAFF,TGTGCCAGCAGCTTAGACCCCGGGCTCACTGAAGCTTTCTTT
TRBV5-1,many,TRBJ2-3,TRBD2,CASSLTSGRATDTQYF,TGCGCCAGCAGCCTTACTAGCGGGAGGGCCACAGATACGCAGTATTTT
TRBV5-1,few,TRBJ2-7,NA,CASSLASASTGQYF,TGCGCCAGCAGCTTGGCTAGCGCCTCTACGGGGCAGTACTTC
TRBV10-2,few,TRBJ2-1,TRBD2,CASRVGLAGYNEQFF,TGCGCCAGCCGGGTCGGACTAGCGGGGTACAATGAGCAGTTCTTC
TRBV4-1,NA,TRBJ2-5,TRBD2,CASSLERDQTQYF,TGCGCCAGCAGCCTCGAGCGGGACCAGACCCAGTACTTC
TRBV6-1,NA,TRBJ1-2,NA,CASTSEKVPEPNYGYTF,TGTGCCAGCACCAGTGAGAAGGTACCCGAGCCTAACTATGGCTACACCTTC
TRBV7-9,NA,TRBJ2-5,TRBD2,CASSSNLAGGPQETQYF,TGTGCCAGCAGCTCTAACTTAGCGGGAGGGCCCCAGGAGACCCAGTACTTC
TRBV3-1,few,TRBJ1-3,NA,CASSHGQGNTIYF,TGTGCCAGCAGCCATGGACAGGGAAACACCATATATTTT
TRBV5-6,few,TRBJ2-2,NA,CASSPDQVAGELFF,TGTGCCAGCAGCCCGGACCAGGTAGCCGGGGAGCTGTTTTTT
TRBV30,few,TRBJ2-7,NA,CAYDRQIYEQYF,TGTGCCTACGACAGGCAGATCTACGAGCAGTACTTC
TRBV20-1,NA,TRBJ2-5,NA,CSARAPGRQETQYF,TGCAGTGCTAGAGCCCCCGGGAGACAAGAGACCCAGTACTTC
TRBV12-3/TRBV12-4,NA,TRBJ2-3,TRBD2,CASSFVLAGEDTQYF,TGTGCCAGCAGTTTTGTGCTAGCGGGGGAAGATACGCAGTATTTT
TRBV5-4,NA,TRBJ2-2,NA,CASSPGADRRTGELFF,TGTGCCAGCAGCCCCGGGGCCGATAGGCGCACCGGGGAGCTGTTTTTT
TRBV20-1,NA,TRBJ2-2,NA,CSARERDILPGELFF,TGCAGTGCTAGAGAGCGAGACATCCTACCCGGGGAGCTGTTTTTT
TRBV13,once,TRBJ2-5,NA,CASRTTQTGSQETQYF,TGTGCCAGCAGAACTACTCAAACAGGATCCCAAGAGACCCAGTACTTC
TRBV20-1,few,TRBJ1-5,TRBD1,CSARGRRGTSQPQHF,TGCAGTGCTAGGGGACGCAGGGGGACGAGTCAGCCCCAGCATTTT
TRBV20-1,NA,TRBJ2-5,TRBD2,CSARISGRGETQYF,TGCAGTGCTAGGATTAGCGGGAGAGGGGAGACCCAGTACTTC
TRBV5-1,NA,TRBJ2-1,NA,CASSNPTGYEQFF,TGCGCCAGCAGCAACCCTACAGGCTACGAGCAGTTCTTC
TRBV7-1,NA,TRBJ2-2,NA,CASSPALTGTGLRGLTGELFF,TGTGCCAGCAGCCCTGCGCTCACCGGGACGGGATTAAGGGGCCTAACCGGGGAGCTGTTTTTT
TRBV29-1,few,TRBJ2-7,TRBD2,CSVSGLSSSGSRSYEQYF,TGCAGCGTATCGGGACTTAGCTCTAGCGGGAGTAGGTCCTACGAGCAGTACTTC
TRBV29-1,many,TRBJ2-1,NA,CSVRPRVYNEQFF,TGCAGCGTTCGCCCCAGGGTTTACAATGAGCAGTTCTTC
TRBV27,once,TRBJ2-1,NA,CASSIRRDLSGNEQFF,TGTGCCAGCAGTATACGACGGGACCTATCGGGCAATGAGCAGTTCTTC
TRBV6-1,NA,TRBJ1-2,NA,CASSGGTTNYGYTF,TGTGCCAGCAGTGGAGGGACAACTAACTATGGCTACACCTTC
TRBV10-3,NA,TRBJ2-1,TRBD2,CAISELAGGSYNEQFF,TGTGCCATCAGTGAACTAGCGGGAGGCTCCTACAATGAGCAGTTCTTC
TRBV20-1,few,TRBJ2-2,NA,CSAPSPRTTGELFF,TGCAGTGCTCCTTCACCTAGAACCACCGGGGAGCTGTTTTTT
TRBV11-2,NA,TRBJ2-5,NA,CADGLGNQETQYF,TGTGCCGACGGATTGGGGAACCAAGAGACCCAGTACTTC
TRBV6-4,NA,TRBJ2-3,NA,CASRALDSLTDTQYF,TGTGCCAGCAGAGCCCTTGACAGTCTGACAGATACGCAGTATTTT
TRBV24-1,few,TRBJ2-5,TRBD2,CATSDRGLAGGETQYF,TGTGCCACCAGTGATAGGGGACTAGCGGGTGGAGAGACCCAGTACTTC
TRBV24-1,NA,TRBJ2-1,TRBD1,CATSVRGQGFEQFF,TGTGCCACCAGTGTGCGTGGACAGGGATTCGAGCAGTTCTTC